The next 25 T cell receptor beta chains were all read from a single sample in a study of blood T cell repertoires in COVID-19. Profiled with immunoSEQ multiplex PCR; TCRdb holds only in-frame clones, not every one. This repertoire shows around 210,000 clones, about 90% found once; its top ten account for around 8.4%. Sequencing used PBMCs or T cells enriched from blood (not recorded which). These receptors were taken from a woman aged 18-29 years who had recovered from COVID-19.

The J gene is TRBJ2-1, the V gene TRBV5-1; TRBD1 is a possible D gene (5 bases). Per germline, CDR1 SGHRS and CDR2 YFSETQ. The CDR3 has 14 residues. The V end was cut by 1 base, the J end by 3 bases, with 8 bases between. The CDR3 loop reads CASSLQGFYNEQFF. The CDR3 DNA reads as TGCGCCAGCAGCTTGCAGGGATTCTACAATGAGCAGTTCTTC.

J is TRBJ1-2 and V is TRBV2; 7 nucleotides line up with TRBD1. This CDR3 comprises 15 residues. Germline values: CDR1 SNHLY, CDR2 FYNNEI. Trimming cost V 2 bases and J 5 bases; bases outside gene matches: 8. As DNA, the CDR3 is TGTGCCAGCAGTGAAACGGCAGGGGGAAATTATGGCTACACCTTC. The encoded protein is CASSETAGGNYGYTF. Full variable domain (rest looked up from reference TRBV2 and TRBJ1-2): EPEVTQTPSHQVTQMGQEVILRCVPISNHLYFYWYRQILGQKVEFLVSFYNNEISEKSEIFDDQFSVERPDGSNFTLKIRSTKLEDSAMYFCASSETAGGNYGYTFGSGTRLTVV.

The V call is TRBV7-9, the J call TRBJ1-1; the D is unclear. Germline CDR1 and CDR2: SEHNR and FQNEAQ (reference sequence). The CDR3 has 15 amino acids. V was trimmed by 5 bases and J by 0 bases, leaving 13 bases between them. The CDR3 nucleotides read TGTGCCAGCAGCGAACCCGTCGGGATGAACACTGAAGCTTTCTTT. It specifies CASSEPVGMNTEAFF.

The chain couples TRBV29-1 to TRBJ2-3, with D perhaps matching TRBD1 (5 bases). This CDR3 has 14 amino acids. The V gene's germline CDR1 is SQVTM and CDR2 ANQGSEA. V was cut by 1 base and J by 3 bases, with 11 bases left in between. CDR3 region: CSVEAGRVTDTQYF. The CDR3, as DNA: TGCAGCGTTGAAGCTGGCAGGGTAACAGATACGCAGTATTTT.

This CDR3 is CASSLSGGRDGYTF. CDR3 nucleotide sequence: TGTGCCAGCAGTTTATCCGGGGGGCGCGATGGCTACACCTTC. This chain connects TRBV27 to TRBJ1-2; a possible D gene is TRBD1 (6 bases). The V end was cut by 0 bases, the J end by 6 bases, with 11 bases between. Germline lookup yields CDR1 MNHEY and CDR2 SMNVEV (reference sequence). The CDR3 runs to 14 residues.

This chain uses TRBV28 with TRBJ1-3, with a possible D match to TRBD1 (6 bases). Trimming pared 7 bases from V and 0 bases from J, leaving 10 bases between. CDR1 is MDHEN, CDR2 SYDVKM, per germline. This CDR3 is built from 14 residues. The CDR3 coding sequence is TGTGCCAGCATTCAGGGGTACTCTGGAAACACCATATATTTT. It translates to CASIQGYSGNTIYF. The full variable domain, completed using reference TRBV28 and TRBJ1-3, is DVKVTQSSRYLVKRTGEKVFLECVQDMDHENMFWYRQDPGLGLRLIYFSYDVKMKEKGDIPEGYSVSREKKERFSLILESASTNQTSMYLCASIQGYSGNTIYFGEGSWLTVV.

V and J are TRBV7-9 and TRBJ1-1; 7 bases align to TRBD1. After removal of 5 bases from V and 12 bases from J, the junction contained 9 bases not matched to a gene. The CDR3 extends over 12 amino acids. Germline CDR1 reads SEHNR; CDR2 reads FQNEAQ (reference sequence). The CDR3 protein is CASSRGDRETFF. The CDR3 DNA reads TGTGCCAGCAGCCGAGGAGACAGGGAAACTTTCTTT. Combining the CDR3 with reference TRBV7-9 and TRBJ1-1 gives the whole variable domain DTGVSQNPRHKITKRGQNVTFRCDPISEHNRLYWYRQTLGQGPEFLTYFQNEAQLEKSRLLSDRFSAERPKGSFSTLEIQRTEQGDSAMYLCASSRGDRETFFGQGTRLTVV.

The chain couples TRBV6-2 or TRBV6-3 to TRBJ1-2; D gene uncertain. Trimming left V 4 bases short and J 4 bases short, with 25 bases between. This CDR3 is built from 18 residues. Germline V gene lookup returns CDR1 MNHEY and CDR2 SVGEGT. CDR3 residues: CASSSLLWSSEEGYGYTF. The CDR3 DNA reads TGTGCCAGCAGTTCTCTCCTCTGGAGCTCTGAGGAGGGCTATGGCTACACCTTC.

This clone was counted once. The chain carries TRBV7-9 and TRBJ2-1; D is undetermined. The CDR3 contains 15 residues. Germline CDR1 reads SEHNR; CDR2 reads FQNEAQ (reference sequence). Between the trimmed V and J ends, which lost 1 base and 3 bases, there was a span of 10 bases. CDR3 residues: CASSLDIAVYNEQFF. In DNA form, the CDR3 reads TGTGCCAGCAGCTTAGACATTGCTGTCTACAATGAGCAGTTCTTC.

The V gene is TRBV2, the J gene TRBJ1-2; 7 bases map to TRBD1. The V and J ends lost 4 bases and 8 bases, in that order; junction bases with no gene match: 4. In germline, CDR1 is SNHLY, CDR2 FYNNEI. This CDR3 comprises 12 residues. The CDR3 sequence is CASSATGDGYTF. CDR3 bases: TGTGCCAGCAGTGCTACAGGGGACGGCTACACCTTC. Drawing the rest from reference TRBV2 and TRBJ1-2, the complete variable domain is EPEVTQTPSHQVTQMGQEVILRCVPISNHLYFYWYRQILGQKVEFLVSFYNNEISEKSEIFDDQFSVERPDGSNFTLKIRSTKLEDSAMYFCASSATGDGYTFGSGTRLTVV.

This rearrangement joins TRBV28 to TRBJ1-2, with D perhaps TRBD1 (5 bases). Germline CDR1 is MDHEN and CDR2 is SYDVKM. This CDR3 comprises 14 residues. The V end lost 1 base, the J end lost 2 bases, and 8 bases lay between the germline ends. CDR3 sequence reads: CASSLSGGNYGYTF. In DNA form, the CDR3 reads TGTGCCAGCAGTTTATCGGGGGGGAACTATGGCTACACCTTC.

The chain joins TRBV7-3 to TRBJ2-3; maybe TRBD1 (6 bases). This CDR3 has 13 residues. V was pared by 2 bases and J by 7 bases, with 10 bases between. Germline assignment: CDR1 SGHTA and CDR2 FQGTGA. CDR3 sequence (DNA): TGTGCCAGCAGCTTAGTGCAGGGGAATACGCAGTATTTT. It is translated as CASSLVQGNTQYF. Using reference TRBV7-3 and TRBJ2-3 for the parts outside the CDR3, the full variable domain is GAGVSQTPSNKVTEKGKYVELRCDPISGHTALYWYRQSLGQGPEFLIYFQGTGAADDSGLPNDRFFAVRPEGSVSTLKIQRTERGDSAVYLCASSLVQGNTQYFGPGTRLTVL.

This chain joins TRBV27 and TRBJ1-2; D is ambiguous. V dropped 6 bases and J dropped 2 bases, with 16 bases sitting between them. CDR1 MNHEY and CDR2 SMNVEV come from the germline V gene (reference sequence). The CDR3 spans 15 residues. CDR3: CASSPTFAGNYGYTF. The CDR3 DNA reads TGTGCCAGCAGCCCGACCTTCGCCGGGAACTATGGCTACACCTTC.

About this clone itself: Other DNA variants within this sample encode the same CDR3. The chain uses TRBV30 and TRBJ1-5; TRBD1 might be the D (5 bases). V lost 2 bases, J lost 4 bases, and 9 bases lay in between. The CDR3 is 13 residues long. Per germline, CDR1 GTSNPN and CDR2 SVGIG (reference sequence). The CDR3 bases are TGTGCCTGGAGTTCGGGGGGTAATCAGCCCCAGCATTTT. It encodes CAWSSGGNQPQHF.

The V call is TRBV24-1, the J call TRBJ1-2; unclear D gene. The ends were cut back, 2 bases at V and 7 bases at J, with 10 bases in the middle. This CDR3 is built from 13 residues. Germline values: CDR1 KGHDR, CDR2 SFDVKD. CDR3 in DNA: TGTGCCACCAGTGATTCTGAGGTCTCTGGCTACACCTTC. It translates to CATSDSEVSGYTF.

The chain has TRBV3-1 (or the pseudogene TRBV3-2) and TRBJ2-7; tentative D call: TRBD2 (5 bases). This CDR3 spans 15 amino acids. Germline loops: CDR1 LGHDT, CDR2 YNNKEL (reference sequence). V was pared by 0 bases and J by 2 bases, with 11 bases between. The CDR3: CASSQDGREPYEQYF. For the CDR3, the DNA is TGTGCCAGCAGCCAAGACGGACGGGAACCCTACGAGCAGTACTTC.

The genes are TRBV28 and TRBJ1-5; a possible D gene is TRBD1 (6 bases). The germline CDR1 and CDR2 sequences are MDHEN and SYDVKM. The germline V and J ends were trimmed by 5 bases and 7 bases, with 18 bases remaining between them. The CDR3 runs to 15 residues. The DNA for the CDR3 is TGTGCCAGCAGTGGCCGGACAGCTGTTAGGCAGCCCCAGCATTTT. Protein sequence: CASSGRTAVRQPQHF. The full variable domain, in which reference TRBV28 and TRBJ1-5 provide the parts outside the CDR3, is DVKVTQSSRYLVKRTGEKVFLECVQDMDHENMFWYRQDPGLGLRLIYFSYDVKMKEKGDIPEGYSVSREKKERFSLILESASTNQTSMYLCASSGRTAVRQPQHFGDGTRLSIL.

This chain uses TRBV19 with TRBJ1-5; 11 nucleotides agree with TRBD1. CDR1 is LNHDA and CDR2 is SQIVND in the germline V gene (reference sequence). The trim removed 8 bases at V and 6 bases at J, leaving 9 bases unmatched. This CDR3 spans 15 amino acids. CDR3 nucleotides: TGTGCCAGTCGCACTGGACAGGGGGCGGGTCAGCCCCAGCATTTT. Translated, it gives CASRTGQGAGQPQHF.

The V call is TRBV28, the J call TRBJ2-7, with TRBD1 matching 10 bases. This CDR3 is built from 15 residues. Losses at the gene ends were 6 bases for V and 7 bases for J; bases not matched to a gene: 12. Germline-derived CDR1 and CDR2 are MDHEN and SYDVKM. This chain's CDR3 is CASSLGGTGAGEQYF. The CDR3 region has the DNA TGTGCCAGCAGCCTTGGCGGGACAGGGGCGGGGGAGCAGTACTTC. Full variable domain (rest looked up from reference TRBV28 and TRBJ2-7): DVKVTQSSRYLVKRTGEKVFLECVQDMDHENMFWYRQDPGLGLRLIYFSYDVKMKEKGDIPEGYSVSREKKERFSLILESASTNQTSMYLCASSLGGTGAGEQYFGPGTRLTVT.

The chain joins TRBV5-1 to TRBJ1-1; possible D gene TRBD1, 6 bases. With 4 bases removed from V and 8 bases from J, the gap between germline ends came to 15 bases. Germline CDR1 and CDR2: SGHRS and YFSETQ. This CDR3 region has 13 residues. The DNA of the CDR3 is TGCGCCAGCAGCCAGTCGGACAGCTTCGAAGCTTTCTTT. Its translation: CASSQSDSFEAFF.

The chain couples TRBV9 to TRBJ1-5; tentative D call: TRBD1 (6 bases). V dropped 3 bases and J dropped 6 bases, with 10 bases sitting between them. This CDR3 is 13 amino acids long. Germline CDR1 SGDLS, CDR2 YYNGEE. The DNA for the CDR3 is TGTGCCAGCAGCGGGGGGCCGGGTCAGCCCCAGCATTTT. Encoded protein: CASSGGPGQPQHF.

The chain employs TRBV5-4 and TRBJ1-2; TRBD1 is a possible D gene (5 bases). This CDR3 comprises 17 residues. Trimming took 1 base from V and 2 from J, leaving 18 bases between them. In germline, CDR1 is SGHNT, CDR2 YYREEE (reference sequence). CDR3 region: CASSLPPTGGKNYGYTF. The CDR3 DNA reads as TGTGCCAGCAGCTTGCCCCCTACGGGGGGGAAGAACTATGGCTACACCTTC. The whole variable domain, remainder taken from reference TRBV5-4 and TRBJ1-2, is ETGVTQSPTHLIKTRGQQVTLRCSSQSGHNTVSWYQQALGQGPQFIFQYYREEENGRGNFPPRFSGLQFPNYSSELNVNALELDDSALYLCASSLPPTGGKNYGYTFGSGTRLTVV.

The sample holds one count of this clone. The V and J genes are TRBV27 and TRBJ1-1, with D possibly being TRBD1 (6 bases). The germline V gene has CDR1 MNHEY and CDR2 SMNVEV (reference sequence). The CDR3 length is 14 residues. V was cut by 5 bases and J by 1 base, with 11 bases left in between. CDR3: CASSPQGTNTEAFF. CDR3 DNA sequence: TGTGCCAGCAGTCCCCAGGGGACGAACACTGAAGCTTTCTTT.

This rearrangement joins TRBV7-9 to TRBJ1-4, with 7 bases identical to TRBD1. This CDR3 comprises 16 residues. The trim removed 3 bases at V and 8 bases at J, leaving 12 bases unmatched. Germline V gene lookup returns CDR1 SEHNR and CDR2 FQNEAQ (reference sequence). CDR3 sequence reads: CASSLGQTGSGEKLFF. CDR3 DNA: TGTGCCAGCAGCTTGGGACAGACAGGGTCAGGGGAAAAACTGTTTTTT.

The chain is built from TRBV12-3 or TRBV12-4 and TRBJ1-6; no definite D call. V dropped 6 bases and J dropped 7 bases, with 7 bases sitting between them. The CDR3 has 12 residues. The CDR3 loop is CASSAANSPLHF. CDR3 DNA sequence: TGTGCCAGCAGCGCAGCGAATTCACCCCTCCACTTT.